This T cell receptor (beta chain) was sequenced in a study of CD8 T cells in ankylosing spondylitis. Germline assignment: CDR1 GTSNPN and CDR2 SVGIG (reference sequence). The CDR3 is 14 amino acids. Between the trimmed V and J ends, which lost 1 base and 6 bases, there was a span of 12 bases. This clonotype was seen more than once but under ten times. Its antigen is currently unknown. TCRdb called the 5' RACE reads again in MiXCR, with one record for every CDR3 protein. The sample lists under 300,000 distinct CDR3 sequences; 8% to 9.5% were seen once. Findings of the study overall: Typical of ankylosing spondylitis blood, it appeared, was a TCR beta motif of seven to nine highly homologous variants. Reports say disease-linked clones showed up significantly more in matched ankylosing spondylitis synovial fluid.

This TCR derives from a male donor with ankylosing spondylitis or in good health (not recorded which). The sample consisted of blood, either unsorted or a sorted T cell fraction (not recorded which). This chain uses TRBV30 with TRBJ1-4; tentatively, D is TRBD1 (5 bases). CDR3 nucleotide sequence: TGTGCCTGGAGTGGCACAGGAGAAGATGAAAAACTGTTTTTT. Translated, it gives CAWSGTGEDEKLFF.